This T cell receptor beta chain appears in the sequencing data of a study of blood T cell repertoires in COVID-19. After removal of 7 bases from V and 4 bases from J, the junction contained 14 bases not matched to a gene. Looked up from germline, CDR1 is SGDLS and CDR2 is YYNGEE. CDR3 length: 15 residues. Profiling relied on immunoSEQ multiplex PCR, and the TCRdb table lists in-frame clones only, not all of them. The data contain roughly 380,000 clones, approximately 89% of them singletons. Sequenced sample: peripheral blood. The chain has TRBV9 and TRBJ2-7, with TRBD1 matching 7 bases. This clonotype was sampled from a woman in her thirties or forties with COVID-19, enrolled during active disease. The CDR3 loop reads CASGGLGQASYEQYF. The CDR3 DNA is TGTGCCAGCGGGGGATTAGGACAGGCCTCATACGAGCAGTACTTC. Full variable domain (rest looked up from reference TRBV9 and TRBJ2-7): DSGVTQTPKHLITATGQRVTLRCSPRSGDLSVYWYQQSLDQGLQFLIQYYNGEERAKGNILERFSAQQFPDLHSELNLSSLELGDSALYFCASGGLGQASYEQYFGPGTRLTVT.